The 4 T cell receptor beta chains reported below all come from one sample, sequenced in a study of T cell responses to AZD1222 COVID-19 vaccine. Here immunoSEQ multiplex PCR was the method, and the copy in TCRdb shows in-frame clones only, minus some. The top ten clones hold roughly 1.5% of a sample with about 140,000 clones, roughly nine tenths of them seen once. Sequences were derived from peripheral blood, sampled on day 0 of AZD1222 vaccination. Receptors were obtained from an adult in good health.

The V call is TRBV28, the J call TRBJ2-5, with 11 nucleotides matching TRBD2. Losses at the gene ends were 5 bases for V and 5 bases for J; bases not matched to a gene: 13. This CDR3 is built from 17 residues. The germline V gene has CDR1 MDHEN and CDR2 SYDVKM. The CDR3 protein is CASSTGTSGTRQETQYF. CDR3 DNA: TGTGCCAGCAGTACCGGGACTAGCGGTACCCGACAGGAGACCCAGTACTTC.

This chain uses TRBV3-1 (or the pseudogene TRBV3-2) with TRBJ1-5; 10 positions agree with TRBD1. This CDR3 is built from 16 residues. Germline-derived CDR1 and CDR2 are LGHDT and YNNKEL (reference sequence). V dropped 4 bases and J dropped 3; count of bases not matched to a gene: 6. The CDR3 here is CASSPYGTGDNQPQHF. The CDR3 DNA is TGTGCCAGCAGCCCGTACGGGACAGGGGACAATCAGCCCCAGCATTTT.

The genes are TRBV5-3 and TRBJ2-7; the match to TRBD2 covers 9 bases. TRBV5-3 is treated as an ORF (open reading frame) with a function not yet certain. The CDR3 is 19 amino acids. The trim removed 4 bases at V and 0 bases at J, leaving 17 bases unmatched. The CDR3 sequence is CARSRLRASGKNPSYEQYF. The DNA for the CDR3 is TGTGCCAGAAGCCGGCTTCGGGCTAGCGGGAAGAACCCCTCCTACGAGCAGTACTTC.

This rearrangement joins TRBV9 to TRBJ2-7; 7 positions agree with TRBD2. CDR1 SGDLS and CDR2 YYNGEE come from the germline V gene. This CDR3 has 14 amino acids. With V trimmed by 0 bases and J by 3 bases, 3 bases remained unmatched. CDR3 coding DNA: TGTGCCAGCAGCGTAGCTAGCGGAGACTACGAGCAGTACTTC. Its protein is CASSVASGDYEQYF. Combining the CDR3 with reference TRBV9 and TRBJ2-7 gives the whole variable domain DSGVTQTPKHLITATGQRVTLRCSPRSGDLSVYWYQQSLDQGLQFLIQYYNGEERAKGNILERFSAQQFPDLHSELNLSSLELGDSALYFCASSVASGDYEQYFGPGTRLTVT.